These T cell receptor beta chains were read from a single sample in a study of PD-1 blockade in classical Hodgkin lymphoma. TCRdb keeps only in-frame clones here, not all; method: immunoSEQ multiplex PCR. Counted here are tens of thousands of clones, about 90% occurring once; the ten biggest clones make up about 9.4%. The sequencing here drew on peripheral blood mononuclear cells (PBMCs), taken before the fourth cycle of nivolumab. These receptors originate from a human donor with classical Hodgkin lymphoma. The CDR3 runs from the conserved cysteine through the conserved F or W. The order of the fields is CDR3 DNA, CDR3 protein, V gene, clone size, J gene, D gene. A D gene is named only where the DNA matches it firmly. Rows may omit the clone size; those that give it use once, few, many or a size class.

DNA: TGTGCCAGCAGCTCACTAAGGAGACCGGGGGCGGGGGGCATTCAGTACTTC
CDR3: CASSSLRRPGAGGIQYF
V: TRBV7-8
size: -
J: TRBJ2-4
D: TRBD2

DNA: TGCGCCAGCAGCCAGACTAGCGGGGGGTCCTACGAGCAGTACTTC
CDR3: CASSQTSGGSYEQYF
V: TRBV4-1
size: -
J: TRBJ2-7
D: TRBD2

DNA: TGCAGCGTTGAAGATACAGGGATCGGCTACACCTTC
CDR3: CSVEDTGIGYTF
V: TRBV29-1
size: -
J: TRBJ1-2
D: -

DNA: TGTGCCATCAGGGGACAGGGAGTTGATGGCTACACCTTC
CDR3: CAIRGQGVDGYTF
V: TRBV10-3
size: -
J: TRBJ1-2
D: TRBD1

DNA: TGCGCCAGCAGCTTGGTGGGGAGTCAGCCCCAGCATTTT
CDR3: CASSLVGSQPQHF
V: TRBV5-1
size: few
J: TRBJ1-5
D: -

DNA: TGTGCCAGCAGCTTACGCAGAGGAGAGACCCAGTACTTC
CDR3: CASSLRRGETQYF
V: TRBV7-9
size: -
J: TRBJ2-5
D: -

DNA: TGTGCCAGTAGTATAGGGATCGGAGGGGAAAAACTGTTTTTT
CDR3: CASSIGIGGEKLFF
V: TRBV19
size: -
J: TRBJ1-4
D: -

DNA: TGTGCCAGCACCTACGATAATCAGCCCCAGCATTTT
CDR3: CASTYDNQPQHF
V: TRBV7-9
size: -
J: TRBJ1-5
D: -

DNA: TGTGCCAGCGAATTAGGGGCTCAAGAGACCCAGTACTTC
CDR3: CASELGAQETQYF
V: TRBV2
size: -
J: TRBJ2-5
D: -

DNA: TGTGCCAGCAGTACCACCACAGGGCTGGTTGACAATGAGCAGTTCTTC
CDR3: CASSTTTGLVDNEQFF
V: TRBV6-4
size: -
J: TRBJ2-1
D: -

DNA: TGCGCCAGCAGCCAAGAGGAGGTTGCAGGGGAATCTTGGTACGAGCAGTACTTC
CDR3: CASSQEEVAGESWYEQYF
V: TRBV4-1
size: -
J: TRBJ2-7
D: -

DNA: TGCGCCAGCAGCCGAGGGGACTTTCTCGCTGAAGCTTTCTTT
CDR3: CASSRGDFLAEAFF
V: TRBV4-1
size: few
J: TRBJ1-1
D: -

DNA: TGTGCCAGCAGCACAACGAGGGTTGGGAGATCTGGGGCCAACGTCCTGACTTTC
CDR3: CASSTTRVGRSGANVLTF
V: TRBV7-9
size: -
J: TRBJ2-6
D: -

DNA: TGCAGTGCTAGGAGCGGGGGGTGGTTCTTC
CDR3: CSARSGGWFF
V: TRBV20-1
size: -
J: TRBJ2-1
D: TRBD2

DNA: TGTGCCATCAGTTCTAGCGGGGGCACAGATACGCAGTATTTT
CDR3: CAISSSGGTDTQYF
V: TRBV10-3
size: -
J: TRBJ2-3
D: TRBD2

DNA: TGTGCCAGCAGCTTAAGTAGCAATCAGCCCCAGCATTTT
CDR3: CASSLSSNQPQHF
V: TRBV7-9
size: -
J: TRBJ1-5
D: -

DNA: TGTGCCAGCAGCTCGGGGGGGATTAATTCACCCCTCCACTTT
CDR3: CASSSGGINSPLHF
V: TRBV5-4
size: -
J: TRBJ1-6
D: -

DNA: TGTGCCAGCAGCTTTTCCGTGACGGACGTCTACGAGCAGTACTTC
CDR3: CASSFSVTDVYEQYF
V: TRBV5-5
size: -
J: TRBJ2-7
D: -

DNA: TGTGCCAGCAGTGAAGCGAGGACAGGGGGGAATCAGCCCCAGCATTTT
CDR3: CASSEARTGGNQPQHF
V: TRBV2
size: -
J: TRBJ1-5
D: TRBD1

DNA: TGCGCCAGCAGCCAAGATGGACTAGCGGGGGGGGGAGATACGCAGTATTTT
CDR3: CASSQDGLAGGGDTQYF
V: TRBV4-1
size: -
J: TRBJ2-3
D: TRBD2

DNA: TGTGCCATCAGGTCCGCCGTGACTAGCACAGATACGCAGTATTTT
CDR3: CAIRSAVTSTDTQYF
V: TRBV10-3
size: once
J: TRBJ2-3
D: -

DNA: TGTGCCAGCAGTGAGGGGACCTATAATTCACCCCTCCACTTT
CDR3: CASSEGTYNSPLHF
V: TRBV2
size: -
J: TRBJ1-6
D: -

DNA: TGTGCCAGTAGTATCAGGGGAGGAATCAACACTGAAGCTTTCTTT
CDR3: CASSIRGGINTEAFF
V: TRBV19
size: -
J: TRBJ1-1
D: -

DNA: TGCGCCAGCAGCTTGGTGAAGGATGGCCACCGTATCTCTGGGGCCAACGTCCTGACTTTC
CDR3: CASSLVKDGHRISGANVLTF
V: TRBV5-1
size: -
J: TRBJ2-6
D: -

DNA: TGTGCCACCAGCAGAGATCACGTTAGGGACACCATATATTTT
CDR3: CATSRDHVRDTIYF
V: TRBV15
size: -
J: TRBJ1-3
D: -

DNA: TGCGCCAGCAGCCAAGTGGGGACAGGTGGCTACACCTTC
CDR3: CASSQVGTGGYTF
V: TRBV4-1
size: -
J: TRBJ1-2
D: TRBD1

DNA: TGCGCCAGCAGTTCAGGGTGGGACACTGAAGCTTTCTTT
CDR3: CASSSGWDTEAFF
V: TRBV10-1
size: -
J: TRBJ1-1
D: -

DNA: TGCAGCGTCGACAGGGGAGGCGGAGGCTACACCTTC
CDR3: CSVDRGGGGYTF
V: TRBV29-1
size: -
J: TRBJ1-2
D: TRBD1

DNA: TGTGCCAGCAGCTTGCTTCAGGGAAGTTATGGCTACACCTTC
CDR3: CASSLLQGSYGYTF
V: TRBV5-8
size: few
J: TRBJ1-2
D: -

DNA: TGTGCCAGCAGTGAAGCACTGATGAACACTGAAGCTTTCTTT
CDR3: CASSEALMNTEAFF
V: TRBV6-1
size: once
J: TRBJ1-1
D: -

DNA: TGTGCCAGCAGCTTAGCGCTTAGGGGATCCACAGATACGCAGTATTTT
CDR3: CASSLALRGSTDTQYF
V: TRBV7-9
size: -
J: TRBJ2-3
D: -

DNA: TGTGCCAGCAGTTACGGGACCAATTCACCCCTCCACTTT
CDR3: CASSYGTNSPLHF
V: TRBV27
size: -
J: TRBJ1-6
D: -

DNA: TGCGCCAGCAGCTCCGCGGGTGGTATTGGAAACACCATATATTTT
CDR3: CASSSAGGIGNTIYF
V: TRBV5-1
size: once
J: TRBJ1-3
D: -

DNA: TGTGCCAGCAGCTTCGGCTCGCCTACGGGTATAGAGACCCAGTACTTC
CDR3: CASSFGSPTGIETQYF
V: TRBV11-3
size: -
J: TRBJ2-5
D: -

DNA: TGTGCCTGGAGTAGTCCGACGGGAGATCAGTACTTC
CDR3: CAWSSPTGDQYF
V: TRBV30
size: once
J: TRBJ2-7
D: -

DNA: TGCGCCAGCAGCTTGGATTATTCGGGTCAGCGGGGGATTAACACAGATACGCAGTATTTT
CDR3: CASSLDYSGQRGINTDTQYF
V: TRBV5-1
size: -
J: TRBJ2-3
D: TRBD2

DNA: TGCGCCAGCAGCCGGAGGGTTCCGGACACCGGGGAGCTGTTTTTT
CDR3: CASSRRVPDTGELFF
V: TRBV4-1
size: -
J: TRBJ2-2
D: -

DNA: TGTGCCAGCGGGAAGGGAATGAGGGAGCAGTACTTC
CDR3: CASGKGMREQYF
V: TRBV6-5
size: -
J: TRBJ2-7
D: -

DNA: TGTGCCACACGTCGAGGGGATACGCAGTATTTT
CDR3: CATRRGDTQYF
V: TRBV6-5
size: -
J: TRBJ2-3
D: -

DNA: TGTGCCAGCTCACAAGGGACAGATGAAAAACTGTTTTTT
CDR3: CASSQGTDEKLFF
V: TRBV18
size: -
J: TRBJ1-4
D: TRBD1

DNA: TGTGCCAGCAGCTTAGCAGGGCTACGTGGCTACACCTTC
CDR3: CASSLAGLRGYTF
V: TRBV11-3
size: -
J: TRBJ1-2
D: -